This TCR beta chain was obtained from a study of T-cell memory formation after mild COVID-19. Study results and caveats: Some clones that responded turned up in pre-infection memory, which suggests that cross-reactive memory joined in. The SARS-CoV-2 specificity of second-wave clones reaching peak at day 37 remained unverified.

The CDR3 covers 16 residues. Deletions cut 0 bases from V and 8 bases from J, with 20 bases between. Germline V gene lookup returns CDR1 DFQATT and CDR2 SNEGSKA (reference sequence). Of note for this clonotype: The target antigen is unknown.

5'RACE, which relied on constant-segment primers, yielded TCR alpha and TCR beta cDNA libraries carrying sample barcodes and UMIs. TCRdb reprocessed the 5' RACE reads with MiXCR, giving one entry per CDR3 protein. The data hold 500,000 to 650,000 distinct CDR3 sequences, with about 20% observed a single time. The chain employs TRBV20-1 and TRBJ2-1; D might be TRBD2 (6 bases). This receptor was taken from an adult woman who had mild COVID-19 (a few samples of this study predate the infection). Cell type and time point are not known. The sequencing sample was made of PBMCs or a T cell subset sorted from them (not recorded which). Here the CDR3 reads CSARDRGGVRIDEQFF. The CDR3 DNA reads as TGCAGTGCTAGAGACCGTGGCGGGGTACGCATCGATGAGCAGTTCTTC.